Shown below are 5 T cell receptor beta chains from a single sample sequenced in a study of regulatory dendritic cells for organ transplantation. Their antigen targets remain unknown. This table comes from immunoSEQ multiplex PCR, and its TCRdb copy is limited to in-frame clones, with some not included. The sample includes more than 10,000 clones, 85% to 90% of them seen just once. Sorted subsets were CFSE-labeled and cultured roughly five days with allogeneic dendritic cells. Sequenced: naive CD8+ T cells from blood cultured with regulatory dendritic cells. Subset in this sample: CD45RA+ naive T cells. These receptor sequences come from a human donor in good health.

The J gene is TRBJ1-2, the V gene TRBV9; TRBD1 might be the D (6 bases). The V gene's germline CDR1 is SGDLS and CDR2 YYNGEE. This CDR3 contains 14 residues. The ends were cut back, 5 bases at V and 3 bases at J, with 14 bases in the middle. DNA for the CDR3: TGTGCCAGCAGTTATACAGGGTCCGACTATGGCTACACCTTC. This translates into CASSYTGSDYGYTF. Full variable domain (remainder filled in from reference TRBV9 and TRBJ1-2): DSGVTQTPKHLITATGQRVTLRCSPRSGDLSVYWYQQSLDQGLQFLIQYYNGEERAKGNILERFSAQQFPDLHSELNLSSLELGDSALYFCASSYTGSDYGYTFGSGTRLTVV.

The CDR3 DNA reads as TGTGCCAGCAGCCAAGAGTTGAATGACGGGGGCACCAAATACGAGCAGTACTTC. This gives the protein CASSQELNDGGTKYEQYF. The chain links TRBV4-2 to TRBJ2-7; D may correspond to TRBD1 or TRBD2 (6 bases each). Trimming removed 0 bases from V and 4 bases from J, with 22 bases in between. Per germline, CDR1 LGHNA and CDR2 YNFKEQ. The length of the CDR3 is 18 residues.

This rearrangement joins TRBV6-6 to TRBJ1-4; D is possibly TRBD1 (6 bases). The CDR3 is 14 amino acids. CDR1 and CDR2 (germline): MNHNY, SVGAGI (reference sequence). Deletions cut 2 bases from V and 6 bases from J, with 10 bases between. CDR3 sequence: CASSYRQDYEKLFF. The CDR3 DNA is TGTGCCAGCAGTTACCGACAGGACTATGAAAAACTGTTTTTT.

CDR3 sequence reads: CASSLDSFNQPQHF. In nucleotides, the CDR3 is TGTGCCAGCAGCTTAGACAGTTTTAATCAGCCCCAGCATTTT. The genes are TRBV7-9 and TRBJ1-5; D is undetermined. CDR3 size: 14 residues. With 1 base removed from V and 4 bases from J, the gap between germline ends came to 8 bases. CDR1 SEHNR and CDR2 FQNEAQ come from the germline V gene (reference sequence).

The gene calls are TRBV5-4 and TRBJ2-3, with 8 bases aligning to TRBD2. The germline V gene encodes CDR1 SGHNT and CDR2 YYREEE (reference sequence). V was pared by 0 bases and J by 0 bases, with 6 bases of the junction left unmatched. The CDR3 runs to 17 residues. In nucleotides, the CDR3 is TGTGCCAGCAGCTTGGAGGCCAGCGGGAGTAGCACAGATACGCAGTATTTT. It is translated as CASSLEASGSSTDTQYF.